One and the same sample provided the 14 T cell receptor beta chains below, sequenced in a study of T cell repertoires in cytomegalovirus infection. TCRdb processed the reads anew with MiXCR; each CDR3 protein has one entry. Among fewer than 350,000 distinct CDR3 sequences listed, almost 30% were seen once. These receptors lack a known antigen. The sample was cultured PBMCs, taken from culture after CMV antigen stimulation. The receptors here all came from a human donor in good health (CMV status not recorded). Some clones in this sample may be carry-over from other donors' samples.

V usage is TRBV19 and J usage is TRBJ1-5; no reliable D call. V was clipped by 1 base and J by 5 bases, with 9 bases between them. CDR1 is LNHDA, CDR2 SQIVND, per germline (reference sequence). The CDR3 covers 14 residues. CDR3 nucleotides: TGTGCCAGTAGTATAGCCGGGATCTATCAGCCCCAGCATTTT. Residues: CASSIAGIYQPQHF.

This clonotype appeared a few times. V is TRBV27 and J is TRBJ1-1; 7 bases agree with TRBD1. CDR1 and CDR2 from the germline V gene are MNHEY and SMNVEV (reference sequence). This CDR3 contains 13 residues. Trimming at V came to 5 bases and at J to 8 bases, leaving 8 bases not matched to a gene. CDR3 nucleotides: TGTGCCAGCAGTCCCCGGGACAGCTCGGAAGCTTTCTTT. Protein sequence: CASSPRDSSEAFF.

This clonotype showed up just a few times. This sequence joins TRBV20-1 and TRBJ2-1; a weak D match, TRBD2 (6 bases). Trimming removed 0 bases at V and 0 bases at J, with 15 bases between. This CDR3 region has 17 residues. CDR1 and CDR2 (germline): DFQATT, SNEGSKA (reference sequence). This CDR3 reads CSARDLRLGSSYNEQFF. The CDR3 bases are TGCAGTGCTAGAGATTTAAGACTAGGAAGCTCCTACAATGAGCAGTTCTTC.

V gene TRBV24-1 combines with J gene TRBJ2-3; D not certain. The CDR3 sequence is 15 residues long. CDR1 KGHDR and CDR2 SFDVKD come from the germline V gene. Trimming took 5 bases from V and 0 from J, leaving 11 bases between them. In DNA, the CDR3 is TGTGCCACCAGTGCAGGCAGCCCCAGCACAGATACGCAGTATTTT. It codes for CATSAGSPSTDTQYF.

This clonotype appeared a few times. The J gene is TRBJ2-1, the V gene TRBV24-1; possible D gene TRBD1, 5 bases. With 1 base removed from V and 8 bases from J, the gap between germline ends came to 14 bases. The CDR3 contains 15 residues. In germline, CDR1 is KGHDR, CDR2 SFDVKD. This CDR3 reads CATSDFAGRAYEQFF. The CDR3 region has the DNA TGTGCCACCAGTGATTTCGCAGGGCGCGCTTATGAGCAGTTCTTC.

This clonotype has just a few counts. This rearrangement joins TRBV3-1 to TRBJ2-3, with 10 bases fitting TRBD1. Germline V gives CDR1 LGHDT, CDR2 YNNKEL (reference sequence). With V trimmed by 0 bases and J by 5 bases, 8 bases remained unmatched. The CDR3 totals 17 residues. The CDR3 sequence: CASSQEWGDRGLDTQYF. The CDR3 region has the DNA TGTGCCAGCAGCCAAGAATGGGGGGACAGGGGTTTAGATACGCAGTATTTT.

The chain has TRBV7-6 and TRBJ2-1, with D maybe TRBD2 (7 bases). The CDR3 is made up of 17 amino acids. Germline CDR1 reads SGHVS; CDR2 reads FNYEAQ. The V end was cut by 3 bases, the J end by 4 bases, with 19 bases between. DNA of the CDR3: TGTGCCAGCAGCTTGAGGAGTGGCGGGGGCCAATACAATGAGCAGTTCTTC. Amino acid sequence: CASSLRSGGGQYNEQFF.

This clonotype was counted a few times. The chain uses TRBV28 and TRBJ2-3; D not certain. V was trimmed by 5 bases and J by 1 base, leaving 16 bases between them. Germline CDR1 is MDHEN and CDR2 is SYDVKM. This CDR3 comprises 16 residues. As DNA, the CDR3 is TGTGCCAGCAGTCCCCCCATGCCTACGGGCACAGATACGCAGTATTTT. This gives the protein CASSPPMPTGTDTQYF.

This sequence joins TRBV5-1 and TRBJ2-7; 8 bases are a match to TRBD2. The ends lost 1 base at V and 3 bases at J; junction bases unmatched: 30. Germline V gives CDR1 SGHRS, CDR2 YFSETQ. This CDR3 contains 23 residues. The chain's CDR3 is CASSLKGNLLLHQISGKGYEQYF. The CDR3 nucleotides are TGCGCCAGCAGCTTGAAAGGGAATCTTCTCCTCCACCAAATTAGCGGGAAGGGCTACGAGCAGTACTTC.

This chain connects TRBV20-1 to TRBJ2-3; 8 bases fit TRBD2. Looked up from germline, CDR1 is DFQATT and CDR2 is SNEGSKA (reference sequence). V gave up 6 bases and J gave up 0 bases; unmatched junction bases: 5. This CDR3 has 14 residues. The CDR3 is CSALLAASTDTQYF. In DNA, the CDR3 is TGCAGTGCACTACTAGCGGCTAGCACAGATACGCAGTATTTT.

The rearrangement uses TRBV5-1 and TRBJ2-1, with D possibly TRBD2 on 5 matching bases. Germline-derived CDR1 and CDR2 are SGHRS and YFSETQ. The CDR3 totals 15 residues. V was cut by 0 bases and J by 5 bases, with 12 bases left in between. CDR3 sequence (DNA): TGCGCCAGCAGCTTGGGAGGGATGGCTAACAATGAGCAGTTCTTC. It yields the protein CASSLGGMANNEQFF.

This clonotype has only a few counts. The chain has TRBV6-1 and TRBJ2-2; D gene unclear. This CDR3 spans 13 amino acids. Germline-derived CDR1 and CDR2 are MNHNS and SASEGT. V gave up 5 bases and J gave up 2 bases, with 6 bases separating them. DNA for the CDR3: TGTGCCAGCAGTCCACTTAACACCGGGGAGCTGTTTTTT. It yields the protein CASSPLNTGELFF.

V and J are TRBV14 and TRBJ1-1; D not certain. Trimming took off 2 bases at V and 2 bases at J, with 6 bases between the two ends. The germline V gene encodes CDR1 SGHDN and CDR2 FVKESK. The CDR3 has 13 amino acids. The CDR3 loop is CASSQSVNTEAFF. The DNA for the CDR3 is TGTGCCAGCAGCCAAAGCGTAAACACTGAAGCTTTCTTT. The full variable domain, its missing parts supplied by reference TRBV14 and TRBJ1-1, is EAGVTQFPSHSVIEKGQTVTLRCDPISGHDNLYWYRRVMGKEIKFLLHFVKESKQDESGMPNNRFLAERTGGTYSTLKVQPAELEDSGVYFCASSQSVNTEAFFGQGTRLTVV.

The rearrangement joins TRBV7-3 to TRBJ2-1; 7 bases agree with TRBD2. This CDR3 is 14 amino acids long. Per the germline V gene, CDR1 is SGHTA and CDR2 is FQGTGA. Unmatched junction bases numbered 7, after V lost 3 bases and J lost 8 bases. This chain's CDR3 is CASSFPGTMDEQFF. The CDR3 DNA sequence: TGTGCCAGCAGCTTCCCCGGGACTATGGATGAGCAGTTCTTC.